A selection of T cell receptor beta chains follows, all from one sample in a study of naive and memory T cell subsets. TCRdb fed the UMI-ligation and nested PCR reads into MiXCR, producing one record per CDR3 protein. The table records about 21,000 distinct CDR3 sequences, about 11% of them present only once. The sequencing sample was made of central memory CD8+ T cells from blood. The source is a human donor in good health. CDR3s include the opening cysteine and the closing phenylalanine or tryptophan. Fields, in order: V gene, D gene, CDR3 length, J gene, CDR3 protein. D genes are given only for firm matches.

TRBV24-1,.,15,TRBJ2-7,CATSDGTPGPYEQYF
TRBV6-6,.,12,TRBJ2-1,CASNQGYNEQFF
TRBV9,TRBD2,15,TRBJ2-7,CASSLSGTSSYEQYF
TRBV20-1,TRBD2,17,TRBJ2-1,CSASGPTSGLAGSEQFF
TRBV7-9,.,11,TRBJ2-7,CASTRGYEQYF
TRBV4-2,TRBD1,15,TRBJ1-1,CASSQEGTVNTEAFF
TRBV6-2/TRBV6-3,.,17,TRBJ2-7,CASSGPPTLLPPYEQYF
TRBV11-2,.,16,TRBJ2-7,CASSLVLGGATYEQYF
TRBV4-1,.,14,TRBJ2-7,CASSQNLGRDEQYF
TRBV9,TRBD1,15,TRBJ2-2,CASSSGQVSAGELFF
TRBV14,TRBD2,21,TRBJ2-5,CASSQSFGGLAGVIRGETQYF
TRBV5-3,TRBD1,15,TRBJ1-1,CARSHPRQGGTEAFF
TRBV27,.,13,TRBJ2-7,CASSLSRVNEQYF
TRBV21-1,.,20,TRBJ2-3,CASSPRRRTSGAEGTDTQYF
TRBV27,TRBD1,16,TRBJ2-5,CASSPSSGQVRETQYF
TRBV7-9,.,20,TRBJ2-6,CASSSVKLPGRVSGANVLTF
TRBV6-5,.,15,TRBJ2-3,CASSSSVVTTDTQYF